Below are 10 T cell receptor beta chains sequenced from a single sample in a study of neurological immune-mediated disorders. TCRdb passed the 5' RACE reads through MiXCR, listing each CDR3 protein once. The sample lists 46,000 or so distinct CDR3 sequences; 4.5% were seen once. What was sequenced was PBMCs. These receptors came from a woman aged 55-75 years with multiple sclerosis.

This clonotype has a count of ten or more. V gene TRBV5-1 combines with J gene TRBJ2-6; D is possibly TRBD2 (6 bases). Between the trimmed V and J ends, which lost 1 base and 2 bases, there was a span of 10 bases. The CDR3 is 16 amino acids. Per germline, CDR1 SGHRS and CDR2 YFSETQ. The CDR3 DNA follows: TGCGCCAGCAGCTTGACGGGGGTGGCTGGGGCCAACGTCCTGACTTTC. It specifies CASSLTGVAGANVLTF.

In this sample, this clonotype turned up many times. This rearrangement joins TRBV20-1 to TRBJ2-1; the D is unclear. Germline CDR1 and CDR2: DFQATT and SNEGSKA (reference sequence). The CDR3 is made up of 13 amino acids. V was cut by 6 bases and J by 3 bases, with 12 bases left in between. The CDR3 DNA reads as TGCAGTGCCACCTCAGGCGGCTACAATGAGCAGTTCTTC. This codes for CSATSGGYNEQFF.

About this clonotype itself: The junction shows a germline mismatch at one end, possibly a read error. The gene calls are TRBV20-1 and TRBJ1-5; D not resolved. This CDR3 comprises 15 residues. Germline values: CDR1 DFQATT, CDR2 SNEGSKA (reference sequence). CDR3 DNA: TGCAGTGCTAGAGATTTAGCGCGGTTGAATCAGCCCCAGAATTTT. This codes for CSARDLARLNQPQNF.

As regards this clonotype: The junction and the germline gene differ at one end; a read error may be behind it. V and J are TRBV2 and TRBJ1-5, with 9 bases lining up with TRBD1. Germline V gene sequence: CDR1 SNHLY, CDR2 FYNNEI. The CDR3 sequence is 14 residues long. The chain's CDR3 is CASSGTGLNQPQNF. The DNA of the CDR3 is TGTGCCAGCAGCGGGACAGGGTTAAATCAGCCCCAGAATTTT.

This clonotype was observed at least ten times. This chain connects TRBV9 to TRBJ2-2, with no clear D. The V end lost 0 bases, the J end lost 7 bases, and 4 bases lay between the germline ends. Germline lookup yields CDR1 SGDLS and CDR2 YYNGEE. CDR3 length: 12 amino acids. CDR3 in DNA: TGTGCCAGCAGCGTAGGTTTCGGGGAGCTGTTTTTT. Residues: CASSVGFGELFF.

This clonotype was picked up a small number of times. CDR3 residues: CASSLVGGLESDTQYF. DNA for the CDR3: TGTGCCAGCAGCTTAGTTGGAGGGTTGGAGTCAGATACGCAGTATTTT. The chain uses TRBV7-2 and TRBJ2-3, with D perhaps matching TRBD2 (6 bases). Germline V gene lookup returns CDR1 SGHTA and CDR2 FQGNSA. Trimming cost V 1 base and J 4 bases, with 15 bases left between them. The CDR3 is 16 residues long.

Judged by abundance, this clonotype is medium-sized. The V gene is TRBV20-1, the J gene TRBJ1-1; TRBD1 matches at 9 bases. The CDR3 totals 14 residues. Per the germline V gene, CDR1 is DFQATT and CDR2 is SNEGSKA (reference sequence). V shed 3 bases and J 4 bases; nucleotides not matched to a gene: 6. The CDR3 loop is CSARRQGEVTEAFF. Here the CDR3 DNA reads TGCAGTGCTAGGAGACAGGGGGAGGTCACTGAAGCTTTCTTT.

In this sample, this clonotype turned up many times. The V and J genes are TRBV5-5 and TRBJ2-2; 7 bases line up with TRBD2. V was pared by 4 bases and J by 4 bases, with 4 bases of the junction left unmatched. CDR1 and CDR2 (germline): SGHKS, YYEKEE (reference sequence). The CDR3 covers 14 residues. The CDR3 here is CASSPGLFTGELFF. DNA for the CDR3: TGTGCCAGCAGCCCGGGACTATTCACCGGGGAGCTGTTTTTT.

This clonotype was seen a few times. The junction and the germline gene differ at one end; a read error may be behind it. The chain joins TRBV20-1 to TRBJ2-1; the D gene is possibly TRBD2 (6 bases). Germline CDR1 is DFQATT and CDR2 is SNEGSKA (reference sequence). CDR3 size: 15 residues. The CDR3 DNA sequence: TGCAGTGCTAGAGATCTAGCGTATACCTACAATGAGAAGTTCTTC. Amino acid sequence: CSARDLAYTYNEKFF.

About this clonotype itself: This may come from a read error, since a much larger clone is one base off. V gene TRBV7-7 combines with J gene TRBJ1-1; D remains ambiguous. The CDR3 runs 13 residues. The V gene lost 1 base and the J gene lost 4 bases, with 7 bases spanning the gap. The germline V gene encodes CDR1 SSHAT and CDR2 FNYEAQ (reference sequence). In DNA form, the CDR3 reads TGTGCCAGCAGCTTAGAAAGGTTCACTGAAGCTTTCTTT. This encodes CASSLERFTEAFF.